This T cell receptor (beta chain) was observed in a study of T cells expressing NK-cell markers. The CDR3 has 13 amino acids. Germline V lookup: CDR1 LNHDA, CDR2 SQIVND (reference sequence). TCRdb reprocessed the 5' RACE reads, with one entry per CDR3 protein and no DNA. The sample's table shows 200,000 to 300,000 distinct CDR3 sequences. Sequencing used blood T cells: a sorted CD56 or NKG2C T cell subset, CD4+ or CD8+ T cells, or bulk PBMC T cells (not recorded which). The sequence derives from a man aged 18 to 35 in good health. The chain uses TRBV19 and TRBJ1-1; without DNA, the TCRdb call of TRBD1 cannot be checked. The CDR3 protein is CASSQGQNTEAFF.